The 6 T cell receptor beta chains below all came from one sample that was sequenced in a study of PD-L1 blockade in urothelial cancer. Time point: peripheral blood 6 weeks after treatment start. Repertoires were generated with immunoSEQ multiplex PCR, while TCRdb's copy carries only in-frame clones and drops some. The sample includes tens of thousands of clones, around 84% of them seen just once. Specimen: PBMCs, collected around atezolizumab (anti-PD-L1) treatment. Receptor source: a man between 65 and 85 years old with urothelial cancer.

This chain joins TRBV7-2 and TRBJ1-5; D gene ambiguous. Germline V gene lookup returns CDR1 SGHTA and CDR2 FQGNSA. The CDR3 has 15 amino acids. The V end lost 3 bases, the J end lost 0 bases, and 9 bases lay between the germline ends. The CDR3: CASSLDGDSNQPQHF. As DNA, the CDR3 is TGTGCCAGCAGCTTGGACGGGGATAGCAATCAGCCCCAGCATTTT.

The J gene is TRBJ1-5, the V gene TRBV2; D might be TRBD1 (6 bases). This CDR3 region has 15 residues. Germline lookup yields CDR1 SNHLY and CDR2 FYNNEI. The V end was cut by 4 bases, the J end by 3 bases, with 13 bases between. CDR3 residues: CASSVLQGLNQPQHF. CDR3 nucleotide sequence: TGTGCCAGCAGTGTATTACAGGGTCTCAATCAGCCCCAGCATTTT.

This sequence joins TRBV19 and TRBJ2-1; 7 nucleotides agree with TRBD2. V was pared by 6 bases and J by 6 bases, with 14 bases of the junction left unmatched. This CDR3 comprises 16 residues. In germline, CDR1 is LNHDA, CDR2 SQIVND (reference sequence). The CDR3 DNA follows: TGTGCCAGTAGCCCCTCGGCCGCGGGAGTGCGCAATGAGCAGTTCTTC. Translation: CASSPSAAGVRNEQFF.

The chain carries TRBV7-9 and TRBJ2-1; TRBD2 matches at 8 bases. The trim removed 5 bases at V and 5 bases at J, leaving 8 bases unmatched. Germline V gene lookup returns CDR1 SEHNR and CDR2 FQNEAQ (reference sequence). The CDR3 is 15 amino acids. As DNA, the CDR3 is TGTGCCAGCAGCCTACTGAGGACTAGCAACAATGAGCAGTTCTTC. As protein: CASSLLRTSNNEQFF.

The gene calls are TRBV5-6 and TRBJ2-2; no definite D call. Trimming cost V 0 bases and J 0 bases, with 12 bases left between them. There are 17 residues in the CDR3. Per germline, CDR1 SGHDT and CDR2 YYEEEE. This CDR3 reads CASSLEISLANTGELFF. CDR3 nucleotide sequence: TGTGCCAGCAGCTTGGAGATCTCCCTAGCGAACACCGGGGAGCTGTTTTTT.

This clone was observed once. The rearrangement joins TRBV29-1 to TRBJ2-3; 11 bases map to TRBD2. The CDR3 runs to 15 residues. Trimming removed 7 bases from V and 2 bases from J; junction bases left unmatched: 8. Germline CDR1 reads SQVTM; CDR2 reads ANQGSEA. This chain's CDR3 is CSGRGTSGFTDTQYF. The CDR3 DNA reads TGCAGCGGAAGAGGGACTAGCGGCTTCACAGATACGCAGTATTTT.